This record looks at one T cell receptor beta chain sequence and its context. This CDR3 region has 18 residues. Germline values: CDR1 SGDLS, CDR2 YYNGEE. The germline V and J ends were trimmed by 3 bases and 4 bases, with 20 bases remaining between them. This entry belongs to a study of blood T cell repertoires in COVID-19. Libraries were prepared by immunoSEQ multiplex PCR; TCRdb keeps only in-frame clonotypes and omits some of them. Found here are over 150,000 clones, around 79% of them singletons; the top ten hold roughly 1.7%. Sequencing was done on a sample of peripheral blood. The receptor was derived from a man older than 75 with acute or convalescent COVID-19. The rearrangement uses TRBV9 and TRBJ2-6; TRBD2 might be the D (5 bases). The CDR3 sequence is CASSERERPLGGANVLTF. The CDR3 coding sequence is TGTGCCAGCAGCGAGAGGGAGAGGCCCCTAGGGGGGGCCAACGTCCTGACTTTC.